The 12 T cell receptor beta chains below come from one sample, sequenced in a study of vaccination and CD4 T cells after COVID-19 (dated by TCRdb to 2021 to 2024). Library method: PCR. Sequencer: Illumina iSeq 100. TCRdb itself trimmed the public reads at Q25 with fastp, ran MiXCR and retained productive beta chains. Identical CDR3 proteins give one entry, which carries the most common genes and DNA. The sample profile shows about 28,000 distinct CDR3 sequences; approximately 51% of them were found once. Jointly, the top ten make up approximately 5.7% of the sample. Reading the label with the study, this specimen's time point is: late sampling 161 to 241 days after vaccination in a few convalescent patients. The sequencing here drew on CD4+ T cells from blood, taken about 7 months after SARS-CoV-2 vaccination. The receptors shown here come from a human donor who had recovered from COVID-19.

This clonotype has just a few counts. The rearrangement joins TRBV10-3 to TRBJ2-3; 11 bases are a match to TRBD2. The ends lost 1 base at V and 4 bases at J; junction bases unmatched: 4. There are 16 residues in the CDR3. From germline, CDR1 is ENHRY and CDR2 SYGVKD. The CDR3 region has the DNA TGTGCCATCAGTGAGTACCTAGCGGGAGGACCAGATACGCAGTATTTT. Translating it yields CAISEYLAGGPDTQYF.

In its sample, this clonotype was seen a few times. The J gene is TRBJ2-1, the V gene TRBV27, with 10 bases aligning to TRBD2. V trimming: 5 bases; J trimming: 7 bases; junction bases outside the gene matches: 14. This CDR3 comprises 17 residues. Germline CDR1 is MNHEY and CDR2 is SMNVEV (reference sequence). The CDR3 nucleotides read TGTGCCAGCAGTACCGCACTTAGCGGGAGGCCCACAAATGAGCAGTTCTTC. Amino acid sequence: CASSTALSGRPTNEQFF.

The genes are TRBV25-1 and TRBJ2-1; no clear D. The germline CDR1 and CDR2 sequences are MGHDK and SYGVNS. Trimming removed 7 bases at V and 8 bases at J, with 9 bases between. The CDR3 is 11 amino acids. CDR3 sequence reads: CASTPGHEQFF. In DNA form, the CDR3 reads TGTGCCAGCACCCCCGGGCATGAGCAGTTCTTC. Full variable domain (missing parts from reference TRBV25-1 and TRBJ2-1): EADIYQTPRYLVIGTGKKITLECSQTMGHDKMYWYQQDPGMELHLIHYSYGVNSTEKGDLSSESTVSRIRTEHFPLTLESARPSHTSQYLCASTPGHEQFFGPGTRLTVL.

The table lists this clonotype with a few counts. V is TRBV6-5 and J is TRBJ2-2; TRBD1 might be the D (6 bases). The ends were cut back, 2 bases at V and 6 bases at J, with 7 bases in the middle. Germline V gene data show CDR1 as MNHEY and CDR2 as SVGAGI. This CDR3 comprises 13 residues. The CDR3 DNA is TGTGCCAGCAGTTACAAGGGGGCCGGGGAGCTGTTTTTT. Its protein product is CASSYKGAGELFF.

This clonotype was recorded once. The chain links TRBV6-1 to TRBJ1-1; D remains unclear. CDR1 is MNHNS, CDR2 SASEGT, per germline. The CDR3 length is 14 residues. V was cut by 4 bases and J by 0 bases, with 9 bases left in between. CDR3 loop: CASSVLGMNTEAFF. The CDR3 bases are TGTGCCAGCAGTGTCCTCGGGATGAACACTGAAGCTTTCTTT.

The V and J genes are TRBV24-1 and TRBJ2-3; 9 bases agree with TRBD2. CDR3 length: 15 residues. V lost 1 base to trimming and J lost 5 bases; unmatched junction nucleotides: 3. The germline V gene encodes CDR1 KGHDR and CDR2 SFDVKD. The DNA for the CDR3 is TGTGCCACCAGTGATTTTGGTAGCGGGGGAGATACGCAGTATTTT. It yields the protein CATSDFGSGGDTQYF.

This clonotype was seen only once. This rearrangement joins TRBV19 to TRBJ2-7, with 10 positions matching TRBD1. Germline CDR1 reads LNHDA; CDR2 reads SQIVND (reference sequence). This CDR3 is 13 amino acids long. The trim removed 5 bases at V and 4 bases at J, leaving 2 bases unmatched. The chain's CDR3 is CASSDRGQYEQYF. The CDR3 nucleotides are TGTGCCAGTAGTGACAGGGGGCAGTACGAGCAGTACTTC.

CDR3 coding DNA: TGCAGTGCTAGAGATCCAATGGCGGGTGACAATGAGCAGTTCTTC. This gives the protein CSARDPMAGDNEQFF. The V call is TRBV20-1, the J call TRBJ2-1; D is perhaps TRBD2 (5 bases). CDR3 length equals 15 residues. The ends were cut back, 0 bases at V and 5 bases at J, with 14 bases in the middle. Germline V lookup: CDR1 DFQATT, CDR2 SNEGSKA (reference sequence).

V and J are TRBV7-3 and TRBJ2-5, with D unclear. V lost 5 bases and J lost 1, with 8 bases in between. Germline lookup yields CDR1 SGHTA and CDR2 FQGTGA. This CDR3 is built from 13 residues. The CDR3 sequence is CASSQQPQETQYF. The CDR3 DNA reads as TGTGCCAGCAGCCAACAACCCCAAGAGACCCAGTACTTC. Combining the CDR3 with reference TRBV7-3 and TRBJ2-5 gives the whole variable domain GAGVSQTPSNKVTEKGKYVELRCDPISGHTALYWYRQSLGQGPEFLIYFQGTGAADDSGLPNDRFFAVRPEGSVSTLKIQRTERGDSAVYLCASSQQPQETQYFGPGTRLLVL.

This sequence joins TRBV20-1 and TRBJ1-1; a possible D gene is TRBD1 (6 bases). The CDR3 sequence is 13 residues long. Germline CDR1 and CDR2: DFQATT and SNEGSKA (reference sequence). Trimming removed 3 bases at V and 10 bases at J, with 18 bases between. CDR3 protein: CSASGGGAGLAFF. In DNA, the CDR3 is TGCAGTGCTAGCGGGGGCGGCGCCGGGTTAGCTTTCTTT.

This clonotype was detected only once. This chain links TRBV11-2 with TRBJ2-7; TRBD2 matches at 7 bases. The CDR3 contains 16 residues. Per germline, CDR1 SGHAT and CDR2 FQNNGV. J was trimmed by 7 bases and V by 6 bases; bases with no gene match: 18. This CDR3 reads CASSLPGRELLFEQYF. CDR3 bases: TGTGCCAGCAGTTTGCCTGGGCGGGAGTTGTTATTTGAGCAGTACTTC. The full variable domain, its missing parts supplied by reference TRBV11-2 and TRBJ2-7, is EAGVAQSPRYKIIEKRQSVAFWCNPISGHATLYWYQQILGQGPKLLIQFQNNGVVDDSQLPKDRFSAERLKGVDSTLKIQPAKLEDSAVYLCASSLPGRELLFEQYFGPGTRLTVT.

The table lists this clonotype with a few counts. The chain uses TRBV15 and TRBJ1-5, with a possible D match to TRBD1 (5 bases). Trimming removed 5 bases at V and 2 bases at J, with 10 bases between. Germline CDR1 reads LNHNV; CDR2 reads YYDKDF (reference sequence). This CDR3 has 14 amino acids. The CDR3 DNA sequence: TGTGCCACCAGCGACCCGGGGGGCAATCAGCCCCAGCATTTT. This codes for CATSDPGGNQPQHF.